Below, 7 T cell receptor beta chains from the same sample are listed, as sequenced in a study of OX40 agonist ivuxolimab in advanced cancers. Produced via immunoSEQ multiplex PCR; TCRdb's table is partial and in-frame only. Of 55,000 to 75,000 clones in the sample, around 85% were seen once. The material sequenced was CD4+ or CD8+ T cells sorted from blood, taken in a trial of the OX40 agonist ivuxolimab. These receptors all stem from an adult with an advanced solid tumor such as melanoma, head and neck, liver or kidney cancer.

The chain recombines TRBV19 with TRBJ2-1; 7 bases match TRBD2. Per germline, CDR1 LNHDA and CDR2 SQIVND (reference sequence). There are 16 residues in the CDR3. J lost 2 bases, V lost 7 bases, and 11 bases had no gene match. This chain's CDR3 is CASTTGPGGTYNEQFF. The CDR3 region has the DNA TGTGCCAGTACCACGGGCCCCGGGGGGACCTACAATGAGCAGTTCTTC.

The rearrangement links TRBV6-5 to TRBJ2-5; D not certain. Trimming pared 7 bases from V and 7 bases from J, leaving 10 bases between. The length of the CDR3 is 11 residues. CDR1 and CDR2 (germline): MNHEY, SVGAGI. CDR3 sequence (DNA): TGTGCCAGCACCCGGGCTGGGACCCAGTACTTC. Its translation is CASTRAGTQYF.

The chain joins TRBV15 to TRBJ1-2; no clear D. The CDR3 is made up of 14 amino acids. V was pared by 0 bases and J by 6 bases, with 11 bases between. Germline assignment: CDR1 LNHNV and CDR2 YYDKDF (reference sequence). The CDR3 sequence is CATSRDQRRDGYTF. As DNA, the CDR3 is TGTGCCACCAGCAGAGATCAGAGGAGAGATGGCTACACCTTC. Complete variable domain (other parts from reference TRBV15 and TRBJ1-2): DAMVIQNPRYQVTQFGKPVTLSCSQTLNHNVMYWYQQKSSQAPKLLFHYYDKDFNNEADTPDNFQSRRPNTSFCFLDIRSPGLGDTAMYLCATSRDQRRDGYTFGSGTRLTVV.

The chain recombines TRBV9 with TRBJ2-3, with 10 bases that match TRBD2. CDR1 is SGDLS, CDR2 YYNGEE, per germline. The V gene end was trimmed by 4 bases and the J gene end by 6 bases; junction bases not matched to a gene: 11. The CDR3 runs to 16 residues. CDR3 sequence (DNA): TGTGCCAGCAGCCTAATGGGGGGTAGCGGGAGGGATACGCAGTATTTT. It encodes CASSLMGGSGRDTQYF. The whole variable domain, filled in from reference TRBV9 and TRBJ2-3, reads DSGVTQTPKHLITATGQRVTLRCSPRSGDLSVYWYQQSLDQGLQFLIQYYNGEERAKGNILERFSAQQFPDLHSELNLSSLELGDSALYFCASSLMGGSGRDTQYFGPGTRLTVL.

The chain links TRBV7-2 to TRBJ1-5; D might be TRBD1 (5 bases). Germline-derived CDR1 and CDR2 are SGHTA and FQGNSA. This CDR3 has 13 amino acids. The V end lost 1 base, the J end lost 5 bases, and 6 bases lay between the germline ends. The CDR3 region is CASSLGGYQPQHF. The CDR3, as DNA: TGTGCCAGCAGCTTAGGGGGCTATCAGCCCCAGCATTTT.

With regard to this clone: This likely comes from a read error, as the CDR3 has no conserved phenylalanine or tryptophan at its end. The DNA is left out, because the CDR3 cannot be placed on it with certainty; the CDR3 is given as TCRdb lists it. The chain links TRBV2 to TRBJ2-7. A total of 13 residues make up the CDR3, ends included. Germline V gene sequence: CDR1 SNHLY, CDR2 FYNNEI. The CDR3: CASSETRLTGAGY.

CDR3 DNA: TGTGCCAGCTCCCCGACCAGGACTATTGCCTACGAGCAGTACTTC. It yields the protein CASSPTRTIAYEQYF. The genes are TRBV18 and TRBJ2-7; the D gene is possibly TRBD2 (6 bases). V gave up 6 bases and J gave up 2 bases, with 17 bases separating them. This CDR3 is 15 amino acids long. Per germline, CDR1 KGHSH and CDR2 LQKENI.